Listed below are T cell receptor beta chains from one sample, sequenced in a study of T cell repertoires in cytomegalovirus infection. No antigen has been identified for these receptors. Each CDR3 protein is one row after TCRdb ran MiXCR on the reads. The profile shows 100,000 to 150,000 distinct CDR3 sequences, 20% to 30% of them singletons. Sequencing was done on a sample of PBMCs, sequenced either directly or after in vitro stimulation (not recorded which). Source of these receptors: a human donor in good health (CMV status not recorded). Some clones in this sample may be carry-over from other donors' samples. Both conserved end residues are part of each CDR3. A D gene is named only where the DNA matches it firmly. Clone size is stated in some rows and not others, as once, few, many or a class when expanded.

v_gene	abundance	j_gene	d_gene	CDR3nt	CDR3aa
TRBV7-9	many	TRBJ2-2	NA	TGTGCCAGCAGCTTCGGTCAGGGCCTAACGAACACCGGGGAGCTGTTTTTT	CASSFGQGLTNTGELFF
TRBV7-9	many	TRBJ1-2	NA	TGTGCCAGCAGCCCGGATAACTATGGCTACACCTTC	CASSPDNYGYTF
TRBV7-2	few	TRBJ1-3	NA	TGTGCCAGCAGCGCCCTTGGAAACACCATATATTTT	CASSALGNTIYF
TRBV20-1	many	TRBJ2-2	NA	TGCAGTACCGGGACTCCACTCACCGGGGAGCTGTTTTTT	CSTGTPLTGELFF
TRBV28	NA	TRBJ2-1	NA	TGTGCCAGCAGTTTGAGCAGGGCGGGCGAGCAGTTCTTC	CASSLSRAGEQFF
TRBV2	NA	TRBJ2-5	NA	TGTGCCAGCATCCCAAGTCTGGGGCAAGAGACCCAGTACTTC	CASIPSLGQETQYF
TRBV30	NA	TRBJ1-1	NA	TGTGCCTGGAGTGTAGCAGGGAACACTGAAGCTTTCTTT	CAWSVAGNTEAFF
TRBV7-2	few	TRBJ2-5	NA	TGTGCCAGCAGCACGTACAGGGATCGAGAGACCCAGTACTTC	CASSTYRDRETQYF
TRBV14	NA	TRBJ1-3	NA	TGTGCCAGCAGCCAAGAAAGTTTCTCTGGAAACACCATATATTTT	CASSQESFSGNTIYF
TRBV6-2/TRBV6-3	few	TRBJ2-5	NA	TGTGCCAGCAGTTCCTGGGGACCGATCCAAGAGACCCAGTACTTC	CASSSWGPIQETQYF
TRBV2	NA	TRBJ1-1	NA	TGTGCCAGCAAGGGGGAGCTGAACACTGAAGCTTTCTTT	CASKGELNTEAFF
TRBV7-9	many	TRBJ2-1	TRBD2	TGTGCCAGCAGCTCCGCCGGGACTAGCGTGTATGAGCAGTTCTTC	CASSSAGTSVYEQFF
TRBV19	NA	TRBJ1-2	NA	TGTGCCAGTAGTATAGACCACTATGGCTACACCTTC	CASSIDHYGYTF
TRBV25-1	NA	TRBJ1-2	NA	TGTGCCAGCAGTGAATATTGGGCAGGGGTCGGCTACACCTTC	CASSEYWAGVGYTF
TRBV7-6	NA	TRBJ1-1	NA	TGTGCCAGCAGCTTATCGGGGGGCGCATCTGAAGCTTTCTTT	CASSLSGGASEAFF
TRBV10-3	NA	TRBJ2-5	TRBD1	TGTGCCATCGGGGACAGGGGACAAGAGACCCAGTACTTC	CAIGDRGQETQYF
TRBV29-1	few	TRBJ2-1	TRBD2	TGCAGCGTTGCGGGGGGGGCCCATGGGGCCTACAATGAGCAGTTCTTC	CSVAGGAHGAYNEQFF
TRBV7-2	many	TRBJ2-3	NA	TGTGCCAGCAGCTTAGATAACCCCCAGGTGTATTTT	CASSLDNPQVYF
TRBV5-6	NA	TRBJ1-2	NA	TGTGCCAGCAGCCTCCGGATAGGCATCTATGGCTACACCTTC	CASSLRIGIYGYTF
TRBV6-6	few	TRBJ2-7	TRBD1	TGTGCCAGCAGTTACGTAGGACAGGGTAGGGACGAGCAGTACTTC	CASSYVGQGRDEQYF
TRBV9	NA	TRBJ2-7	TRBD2	TGTGCCAGCAGTACAGCGGGAGGCAACGAGCAGTACTTC	CASSTAGGNEQYF
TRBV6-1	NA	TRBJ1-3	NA	TGTGCCAGCCGGACAGAGGCAAACACCATATATTTT	CASRTEANTIYF
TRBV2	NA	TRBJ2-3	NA	TGTGCCAGCATCGCGGGAATTCTCGATACGCAGTATTTT	CASIAGILDTQYF
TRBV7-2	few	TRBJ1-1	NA	TGTGCCAGCAGCTTATCTCAGGGTTGGAACACTGAAGCTTTCTTT	CASSLSQGWNTEAFF
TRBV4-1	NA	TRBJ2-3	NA	TGCGCCAGCAGCCAAGAGGTCCGACTAGACACCCTTTGGGATACGCAGTATTTT	CASSQEVRLDTLWDTQYF
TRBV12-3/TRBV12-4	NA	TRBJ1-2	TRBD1	TGTGCCAGCAGTCCCAGGGGGACCCCTATCGACTATGGCTACACCTTC	CASSPRGTPIDYGYTF
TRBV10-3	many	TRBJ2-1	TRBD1	TGTGCCATCAGCCAACAGGGGTTGCCTGACAATGAGCAGTTCTTC	CAISQQGLPDNEQFF
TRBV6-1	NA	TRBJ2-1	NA	TGTGCCAGCAAGGGTTTCGGGGGATACAATGAGCAGTTCTTC	CASKGFGGYNEQFF
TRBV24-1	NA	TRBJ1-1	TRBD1	TGTGCCACCAGTGATCGGACAGGGGAAGCTTTCTTT	CATSDRTGEAFF
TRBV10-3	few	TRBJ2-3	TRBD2	TGTGCCATCAGCGATAGCGGGATTCACACAGATACGCAGTATTTT	CAISDSGIHTDTQYF
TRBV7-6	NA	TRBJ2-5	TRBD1	TGTGCCAGCAGCTCCATCAAACTCACAGGGGGGGAGACCCAGTACTTC	CASSSIKLTGGETQYF
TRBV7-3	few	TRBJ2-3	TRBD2	TGTGCCAGCAGCCCCCCGGGGGGGGCGACAGATACGCAGTATTTT	CASSPPGGATDTQYF
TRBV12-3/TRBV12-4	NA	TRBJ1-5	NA	TGTGCCAGCAGTTTACTGAATTGGCGGGCCAACAGCAATCAGCCCCAGCATTTT	CASSLLNWRANSNQPQHF
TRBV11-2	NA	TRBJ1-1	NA	TGTGCCAGCAGCTTAGATCGGGGCTCAACTGAAGCTTTCTTT	CASSLDRGSTEAFF
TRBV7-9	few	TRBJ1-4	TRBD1	TGTGCCAGCAGCATCGGGACAGCTCTTGAAAAACTGTTTTTT	CASSIGTALEKLFF
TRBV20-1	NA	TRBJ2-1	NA	TGCAGTGCTAGAGATTCGGGGTCTATCTCCAATGAGCAGTTCTTC	CSARDSGSISNEQFF
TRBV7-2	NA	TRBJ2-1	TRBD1	TGTGCCAGCAGCTTAGTGGGACAGGTACTCTACAATGAGCAGTTCTTC	CASSLVGQVLYNEQFF
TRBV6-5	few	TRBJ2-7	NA	TGTGCCAGCATGGGACTCTACGAGCAGTACTTC	CASMGLYEQYF
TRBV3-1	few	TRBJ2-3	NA	TGTGCCAGCAGCCAAGGCCCCCAATCAACAGATACGCAGTATTTT	CASSQGPQSTDTQYF
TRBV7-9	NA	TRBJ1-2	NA	TGTGCCAGCAGCTTATCGGCGGCGGTCCTTAACTATGGCTACACCTTC	CASSLSAAVLNYGYTF
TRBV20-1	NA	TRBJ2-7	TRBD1	TGCAGTGCTAGAATCTATAAGGCAGGGGGCCCTTCCCCTACCTACGAGCAGTACTTC	CSARIYKAGGPSPTYEQYF
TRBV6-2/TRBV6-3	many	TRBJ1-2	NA	TGTGCCAGCAGTTACCTGACCGGGACGGCAGACTATGGCTACACCTTC	CASSYLTGTADYGYTF
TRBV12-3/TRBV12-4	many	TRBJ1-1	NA	TGTGCCAGCAGCCGACTCGCGGGCAACACTGAAGCTTTCTTT	CASSRLAGNTEAFF
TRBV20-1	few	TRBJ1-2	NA	TGCAGTGCTTCCCTTCAGGGGAGGTCGGCCTCTGGCTACACCTTC	CSASLQGRSASGYTF
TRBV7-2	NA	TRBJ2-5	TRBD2	TGTGCCAGCAGCTTAAATGGCGGGAGGGCCTTGGAGACCCAGTACTTC	CASSLNGGRALETQYF
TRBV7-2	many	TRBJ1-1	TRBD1	TGTGCCAGCAGCCCCCACCGACAGGGCCGAGAAGCTTTCTTT	CASSPHRQGREAFF
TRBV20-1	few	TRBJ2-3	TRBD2	TGCAGCTTGCCCGGCGGGAGTAGCACAGATACGCAGTATTTT	CSLPGGSSTDTQYF
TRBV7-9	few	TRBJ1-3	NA	TGTGCCAGCAGCTTAGGTGGGGGCTCTGGAAACACCATATATTTT	CASSLGGGSGNTIYF
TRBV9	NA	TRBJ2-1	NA	TGTGCCAGCAGCCAAGATGGGGGTTCCTACAATGAGCAGTTCTTC	CASSQDGGSYNEQFF
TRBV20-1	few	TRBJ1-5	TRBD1	TGCAGTGCTGGGGACAGTCATAAGCAGCCCCAGCATTTT	CSAGDSHKQPQHF
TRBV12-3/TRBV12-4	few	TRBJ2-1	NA	TGTGCCAGCAGTGGACAATTGCGGTTCTTC	CASSGQLRFF
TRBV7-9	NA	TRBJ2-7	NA	TGTGCCAGCAGCTCAGTTTACGAGCAGTACTTC	CASSSVYEQYF
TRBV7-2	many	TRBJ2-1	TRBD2	TGTGCCAGCAGCCCCGGACTAGCGGGACTGGGGGAGCAGTTCTTC	CASSPGLAGLGEQFF
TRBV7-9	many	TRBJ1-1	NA	TGTGCCAGCAGCTTAGGTGCCAAGAACACTGAAGCTTTCTTT	CASSLGAKNTEAFF
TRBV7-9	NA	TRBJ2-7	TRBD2	TGTGCCAGCAGCTCTAGCGGGAGGCGGAACGAGCAGTACTTC	CASSSSGRRNEQYF
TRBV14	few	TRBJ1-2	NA	TGTGCCAGCAGCCAAGTCGGGTTAGGGTCTGGCTACACCTTC	CASSQVGLGSGYTF
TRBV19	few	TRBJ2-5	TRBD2	TGTGCCAGTAGCCAACTAGCGGGAGTCCAGGAGACCCAGTACTTC	CASSQLAGVQETQYF
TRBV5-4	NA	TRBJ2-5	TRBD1	TGTGCCAGCAGCTTACCTCAGGGGGCGCGGGAGACCCAGTACTTC	CASSLPQGARETQYF
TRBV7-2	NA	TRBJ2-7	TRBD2	TGTGCCAGCAGCTTGCTAGCGGGAGAAGAGCAGTACTTC	CASSLLAGEEQYF
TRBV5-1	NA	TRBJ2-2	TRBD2	TGCGCCAGCGGACTAGCGGCCAACACCGGGGAGCTGTTTTTT	CASGLAANTGELFF